This is a list of T cell receptor beta chains from one sample in a study of blood T cell repertoires in COVID-19. Data came from immunoSEQ multiplex PCR; TCRdb stores just in-frame clones and leaves some out. The table records about 150,000 clones, 75% to 90% of them present only once. Sequencing was done on a sample of peripheral blood. The source is a man between 65 and 85 years old with acute or convalescent COVID-19. CDR3s include the opening cysteine and the closing phenylalanine or tryptophan. Each record gives: clone size, J gene, D gene, V gene, CDR3 protein, CDR3 DNA. The D gene is left open where the match is weak. Where a row states a size, it is once, few, many or the class of an expanded clone; other rows omit it.

size: .
J: TRBJ1-4
D: .
V: TRBV7-2
CDR3: CASSLGGQGREKLFF
DNA: TGTGCCAGCAGCTTAGGGGGGCAGGGACGTGAAAAACTGTTTTTT

size: once
J: TRBJ1-1
D: .
V: TRBV11-3
CDR3: CASSQPAGLHTEAFF
DNA: TGTGCCAGCAGCCAGCCGGCAGGGTTGCACACTGAAGCTTTCTTT

size: once
J: TRBJ2-5
D: .
V: TRBV24-1
CDR3: CATSDFGLANQETQYF
DNA: TGTGCCACCAGTGATTTTGGCCTAGCGAACCAAGAGACCCAGTACTTC

size: .
J: TRBJ2-1
D: .
V: TRBV2
CDR3: CASSVRQATNEQFF
DNA: TGTGCCAGCAGTGTGAGACAGGCGACGAATGAGCAGTTCTTC

size: once
J: TRBJ2-7
D: TRBD2
V: TRBV19
CDR3: CASSKTSGYEQYF
DNA: TGTGCCAGTAGTAAAACTAGCGGCTACGAGCAGTACTTC

size: .
J: TRBJ2-1
D: .
V: TRBV19
CDR3: CASSIEGGEQFF
DNA: TGTGCCAGTAGTATAGAGGGGGGTGAGCAGTTCTTC

size: .
J: TRBJ1-1
D: .
V: TRBV25-1
CDR3: CASYFHTEAFF
DNA: TGTGCCTCCTACTTCCACACTGAAGCTTTCTTT

size: once
J: TRBJ1-2
D: .
V: TRBV28
CDR3: CASQQRGRGYTF
DNA: TGTGCCAGCCAGCAACGAGGTCGCGGCTACACCTTC

size: .
J: TRBJ2-7
D: TRBD1
V: TRBV7-8
CDR3: CASSLEGQSSYEQYF
DNA: TGTGCCAGCAGCTTAGAGGGACAGTCCTCCTACGAGCAGTACTTC

size: .
J: TRBJ1-2
D: TRBD1
V: TRBV19
CDR3: CATADRGYYGYTF
DNA: TGTGCCACAGCCGACAGGGGCTACTATGGCTACACCTTC

size: .
J: TRBJ1-2
D: .
V: TRBV7-9
CDR3: CASSSQGLGRGYTF
DNA: TGTGCCAGCAGCTCGCAGGGGTTAGGTCGTGGCTACACCTTC

size: .
J: TRBJ2-2
D: TRBD2
V: TRBV19
CDR3: CASSERVQRGTGELFF
DNA: TGTGCCAGTAGTGAGAGGGTTCAGCGGGGCACCGGGGAGCTGTTTTTT

size: .
J: TRBJ1-6
D: .
V: TRBV3-1/TRBV3-2
CDR3: CASSQNRDSPLHF
DNA: TGTGCCAGCAGCCAAAACAGGGATTCACCCCTCCACTTT

size: .
J: TRBJ1-6
D: .
V: TRBV4-1
CDR3: CASSQDLRRGANSPLHF
DNA: TGCGCCAGCAGCCAAGATTTACGGCGGGGGGCTAATTCACCCCTCCACTTT

size: .
J: TRBJ1-5
D: .
V: TRBV11-2
CDR3: CASSLDSRGRVNQPQHF
DNA: TGTGCCAGCAGCTTAGATTCCCGGGGGAGAGTTAATCAGCCCCAGCATTTT

size: .
J: TRBJ1-5
D: .
V: TRBV2
CDR3: CASSELSAQHF
DNA: TGTGCCAGCAGTGAACTTTCCGCCCAGCATTTT

size: .
J: TRBJ1-2
D: .
V: TRBV20-1
CDR3: CSASPGRNYGYTF
DNA: TGCAGTGCTAGTCCCGGTCGTAACTATGGCTACACCTTC

size: .
J: TRBJ1-5
D: .
V: TRBV12-3/TRBV12-4
CDR3: CASSLGSQPQHF
DNA: TGTGCCAGCAGTTTAGGCAGTCAGCCCCAGCATTTT

size: .
J: TRBJ2-7
D: TRBD2
V: TRBV11-1
CDR3: CASRSSGPYEQYF
DNA: TGTGCCAGCAGGTCTAGCGGCCCCTACGAGCAGTACTTC

size: .
J: TRBJ2-2
D: .
V: TRBV11-2
CDR3: CASSPLGLKNTGELFF
DNA: TGTGCCAGCAGCCCCCTAGGATTAAAGAACACCGGGGAGCTGTTTTTT

size: few
J: TRBJ1-1
D: .
V: TRBV7-9
CDR3: CASSFAGSSTEAFF
DNA: TGTGCCAGCAGCTTCGCCGGGAGTAGCACTGAAGCTTTCTTT

size: .
J: TRBJ2-5
D: .
V: TRBV5-6
CDR3: CASSSPGEETQYF
DNA: TGTGCCAGCAGCTCCCCGGGGGAAGAGACCCAGTACTTC

size: .
J: TRBJ1-2
D: TRBD1
V: TRBV3-1/TRBV3-2
CDR3: CASSPGTGDGYTF
DNA: TGTGCCAGCAGCCCCGGGACAGGGGATGGCTACACCTTC

size: .
J: TRBJ2-1
D: TRBD1
V: TRBV24-1
CDR3: CATSAPGQGTDEQFF
DNA: TGTGCCACCAGTGCTCCGGGACAGGGGACGGATGAGCAGTTCTTC

size: .
J: TRBJ2-2
D: .
V: TRBV6-4
CDR3: CASKSRVNTGELFF
DNA: TGTGCCAGCAAGTCCAGGGTTAACACCGGGGAGCTGTTTTTT

size: .
J: TRBJ1-5
D: .
V: TRBV19
CDR3: CASSIESASNQPQHF
DNA: TGTGCCAGTAGTATCGAGAGTGCTAGCAATCAGCCCCAGCATTTT

size: .
J: TRBJ1-1
D: .
V: TRBV28
CDR3: CAGSGNTEAFF
DNA: TGTGCCGGAAGCGGAAACACTGAAGCTTTCTTT

size: .
J: TRBJ2-4
D: TRBD2
V: TRBV4-1
CDR3: CASSLIALAGSVAKNIQYF
DNA: TGCGCCAGCAGCTTAATCGCACTAGCGGGATCCGTAGCCAAAAACATTCAGTACTTC

size: .
J: TRBJ1-3
D: .
V: TRBV5-1
CDR3: CASSLGTGGNTIYF
DNA: TGCGCCAGCAGCCTGGGAACGGGAGGAAACACCATATATTTT

size: .
J: TRBJ2-7
D: TRBD2
V: TRBV5-6
CDR3: CASSSSRGWDYEQYF
DNA: TGTGCCAGCAGCTCCTCGCGGGGGTGGGACTACGAGCAGTACTTC

size: .
J: TRBJ2-2
D: .
V: TRBV11-2
CDR3: CASSGIPQGFAGELFF
DNA: TGTGCCAGCAGCGGAATCCCACAGGGTTTTGCCGGGGAGCTGTTTTTT

size: .
J: TRBJ2-2
D: .
V: TRBV6-5
CDR3: CASSYEPGATGELFF
DNA: TGTGCCAGCAGTTACGAGCCGGGAGCCACCGGGGAGCTGTTTTTT

size: .
J: TRBJ1-5
D: .
V: TRBV6-1
CDR3: CASSEGRAPRPQHF
DNA: TGTGCCAGCAGTGAGGGCAGGGCCCCTCGGCCCCAGCATTTT

size: .
J: TRBJ2-3
D: TRBD1
V: TRBV19
CDR3: CASSTGTDTDTQYF
DNA: TGTGCCAGTAGCACCGGGACAGACACAGATACGCAGTATTTT

size: .
J: TRBJ2-1
D: .
V: TRBV5-4
CDR3: CASSLAGRNFLF
DNA: TGTGCCAGCAGCTTGGCCGGCAGGAATTTTCTCTTC

size: .
J: TRBJ1-3
D: .
V: TRBV3-1/TRBV3-2
CDR3: CASSPRAASPVYF
DNA: TGTGCCAGCAGCCCACGAGCCGCATCCCCCGTATATTTT

size: .
J: TRBJ1-4
D: .
V: TRBV28
CDR3: CASSLTGGTTNEKLFF
DNA: TGTGCCAGCAGTTTAACGGGCGGGACAACTAATGAAAAACTGTTTTTT

size: .
J: TRBJ2-7
D: TRBD1
V: TRBV9
CDR3: CASSVGQGRAYEQYF
DNA: TGTGCCAGCAGCGTCGGACAGGGGCGCGCCTACGAGCAGTACTTC

size: .
J: TRBJ2-7
D: .
V: TRBV27
CDR3: CASSSNRGEQYF
DNA: TGTGCCAGCAGTTCCAATAGGGGCGAGCAGTACTTC

size: few
J: TRBJ1-5
D: TRBD1
V: TRBV19
CDR3: CASSRPGGLQPQHF
DNA: TGTGCCAGTAGTAGACCAGGGGGACTTCAGCCCCAGCATTTT

size: .
J: TRBJ1-5
D: .
V: TRBV2
CDR3: CASSEGGAGNQPQHF
DNA: TGTGCCAGCAGTGAGGGGGGGGCTGGCAATCAGCCCCAGCATTTT

size: .
J: TRBJ1-1
D: .
V: TRBV3-1/TRBV3-2
CDR3: CASSQMTGDTEAFF
DNA: TGTGCCAGCAGCCAAATGACAGGAGACACTGAAGCTTTCTTT

size: .
J: TRBJ1-6
D: TRBD1
V: TRBV9
CDR3: CASSVGQGGGSSYNSPLHF
DNA: TGTGCCAGCAGCGTAGGACAGGGAGGAGGGAGCTCCTATAATTCACCCCTCCACTTT

size: .
J: TRBJ1-4
D: TRBD1
V: TRBV19
CDR3: CASTVRRGTGGYSNEKLFF
DNA: TGTGCCAGTACCGTACGCCGAGGGACAGGGGGTTATAGTAATGAAAAACTGTTTTTT

size: once
J: TRBJ1-3
D: .
V: TRBV9
CDR3: CASSVGGGELTGNTIYF
DNA: TGTGCCAGCAGCGTAGGCGGGGGCGAGTTGACTGGAAACACCATATATTTT

size: once
J: TRBJ2-1
D: TRBD2
V: TRBV5-1
CDR3: CASSLSGGSYNEQFF
DNA: TGCGCCAGCAGCTTGTCGGGGGGCTCCTACAATGAGCAGTTCTTC

size: .
J: TRBJ2-3
D: .
V: TRBV19
CDR3: CASRMGGATTGDTQYF
DNA: TGTGCCAGCCGGATGGGGGGAGCTACAACGGGAGATACGCAGTATTTT

size: .
J: TRBJ1-5
D: .
V: TRBV28
CDR3: CASSKRNNQPQHF
DNA: TGTGCCAGCAGCAAGAGGAACAATCAGCCCCAGCATTTT

size: .
J: TRBJ2-5
D: TRBD2
V: TRBV7-2
CDR3: CASEGGGAGETQYF
DNA: TGTGCCAGCGAAGGCGGGGGGGCCGGAGAGACCCAGTACTTC

size: .
J: TRBJ1-1
D: .
V: TRBV5-8
CDR3: CASSLGRRANTEAFF
DNA: TGTGCCAGCAGCCTAGGGAGGAGGGCGAACACTGAAGCTTTCTTT

size: .
J: TRBJ1-2
D: TRBD1
V: TRBV18
CDR3: CASSPSGGAGGYTF
DNA: TGTGCCAGCTCACCTTCAGGGGGCGCGGGTGGCTACACCTTC

size: .
J: TRBJ1-1
D: .
V: TRBV18
CDR3: CASSPRRTLENTEAFF
DNA: TGTGCCAGCTCACCACGAAGGACATTAGAGAACACTGAAGCTTTCTTT

size: .
J: TRBJ2-1
D: TRBD2
V: TRBV3-1/TRBV3-2
CDR3: CASSQDLGYGKRGYNEQFF
DNA: TGTGCCAGCAGCCAAGATCTCGGTTATGGGAAGCGGGGGTACAATGAGCAGTTCTTC

size: .
J: TRBJ2-5
D: .
V: TRBV5-1
CDR3: CASSLGQRETQYF
DNA: TGCGCCAGCAGCTTGGGACAGAGAGAGACCCAGTACTTC